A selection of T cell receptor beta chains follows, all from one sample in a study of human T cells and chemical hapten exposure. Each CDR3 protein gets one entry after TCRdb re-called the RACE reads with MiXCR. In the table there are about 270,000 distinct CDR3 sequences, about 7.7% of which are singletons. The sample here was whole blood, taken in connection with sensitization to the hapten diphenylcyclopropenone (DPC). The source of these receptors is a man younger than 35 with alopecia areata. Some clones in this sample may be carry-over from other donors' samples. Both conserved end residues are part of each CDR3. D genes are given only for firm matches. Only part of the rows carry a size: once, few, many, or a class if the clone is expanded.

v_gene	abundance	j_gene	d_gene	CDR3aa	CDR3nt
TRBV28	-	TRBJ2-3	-	CASSLGGGQHTQYF	TGTGCCAGCAGTTTAGGGGGGGGCCAACATACGCAGTATTTT
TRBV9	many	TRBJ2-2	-	CASSVAGFAGELFF	TGTGCCAGCAGCGTAGCAGGGTTCGCCGGGGAGCTGTTTTTT
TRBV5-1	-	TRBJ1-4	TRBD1	CASSAGGTDNEKLFF	TGCGCCAGCAGCGCAGGAGGGACAGATAATGAAAAACTGTTTTTT
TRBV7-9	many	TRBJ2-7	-	CASSLKADEQYF	TGTGCCAGCAGCTTAAAAGCGGACGAGCAGTACTTC
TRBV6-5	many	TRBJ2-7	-	CASRTGVEQYF	TGTGCCAGCAGAACAGGAGTCGAGCAGTACTTC
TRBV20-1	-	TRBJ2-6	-	CSARPSGANVLTF	TGCAGTGCTAGGCCCTCTGGGGCCAACGTCCTGACTTTC
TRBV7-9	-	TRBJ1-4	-	CASSPQRSGAEEKLFF	TGTGCCAGCAGCCCCCAGAGGTCAGGGGCGGAGGAAAAACTGTTTTTT
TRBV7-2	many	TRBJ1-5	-	CASSPTTDQPQHF	TGTGCCAGCAGCCCCACGACTGACCAGCCCCAGCATTTT
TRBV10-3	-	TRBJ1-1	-	CAISESGRETTEAFF	TGTGCCATCAGTGAGTCTGGCAGGGAGACAACTGAAGCTTTCTTT
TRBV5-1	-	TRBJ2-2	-	CASSWSPDTGELFF	TGCGCCAGCAGCTGGAGTCCCGACACCGGGGAGCTGTTTTTT
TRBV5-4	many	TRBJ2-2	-	CASSLDANTGELFF	TGTGCCAGCAGCCTTGATGCGAACACCGGGGAGCTGTTTTTT
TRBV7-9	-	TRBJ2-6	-	CASSIAGPGANVLTF	TGTGCCAGCAGCATCGCAGGGCCCGGGGCCAACGTCCTGACTTTC
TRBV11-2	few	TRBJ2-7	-	CASSLTGRYEQYF	TGTGCCAGCAGTCTTACTGGGAGATACGAGCAGTACTTC
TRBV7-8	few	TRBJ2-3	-	CASSWDGKNEDTQYF	TGTGCCAGCAGCTGGGACGGTAAAAACGAGGATACGCAGTATTTT
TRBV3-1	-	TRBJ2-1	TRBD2	CATGLAGGQSSYNEQFF	TGTGCCACCGGACTAGCGGGGGGCCAGAGCTCCTACAATGAGCAGTTCTTC
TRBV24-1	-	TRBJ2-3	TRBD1	CATSDPGTVQDTQYF	TGTGCCACCAGTGATCCGGGGACAGTACAAGATACGCAGTATTTT
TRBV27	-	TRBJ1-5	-	CASSLLSGNQPQHF	TGTGCCAGCAGTTTACTCTCTGGCAATCAGCCCCAGCATTTT
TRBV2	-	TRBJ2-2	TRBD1	CASSVTGGVTGELFF	TGTGCCAGCAGTGTTACAGGGGGAGTCACCGGGGAGCTGTTTTTT
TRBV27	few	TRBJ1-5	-	CASSFAGSNQPQHF	TGTGCCAGCAGTTTCGCGGGCAGCAATCAGCCCCAGCATTTT
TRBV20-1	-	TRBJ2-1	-	CSAREFGGSYNEQFF	TGCAGTGCTAGAGAGTTCGGAGGGTCCTACAATGAGCAGTTCTTC
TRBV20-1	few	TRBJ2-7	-	CSAPNGGNSYEQYF	TGCAGTGCTCCTAACGGGGGAAACTCCTACGAGCAGTACTTC
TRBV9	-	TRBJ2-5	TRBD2	CASSVGGGAKETQYF	TGTGCCAGCAGCGTAGGCGGGGGGGCCAAAGAGACCCAGTACTTC